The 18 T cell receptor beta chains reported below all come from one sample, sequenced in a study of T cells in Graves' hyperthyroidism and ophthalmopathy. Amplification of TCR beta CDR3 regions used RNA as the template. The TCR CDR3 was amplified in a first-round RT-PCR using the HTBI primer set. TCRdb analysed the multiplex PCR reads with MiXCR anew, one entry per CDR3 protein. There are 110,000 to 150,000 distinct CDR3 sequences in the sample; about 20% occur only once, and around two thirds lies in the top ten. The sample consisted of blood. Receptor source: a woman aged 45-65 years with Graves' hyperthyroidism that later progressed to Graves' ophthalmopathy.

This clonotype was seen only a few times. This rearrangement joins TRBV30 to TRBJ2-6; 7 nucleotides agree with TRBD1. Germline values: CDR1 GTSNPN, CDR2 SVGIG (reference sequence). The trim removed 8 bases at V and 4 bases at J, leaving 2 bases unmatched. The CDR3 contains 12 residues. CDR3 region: CATGVGANVLTF. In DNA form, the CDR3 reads TGTGCCACAGGGGTGGGGGCCAACGTCCTGACTTTC.

The CDR3, as DNA: TGTGCCAGCAGTTACTCTAGCGGCTACAATGAGCAGTTCTTC. Translating it yields CASSYSSGYNEQFF. The V and J genes are TRBV6-2 or TRBV6-3 and TRBJ2-1; D may be TRBD2 (6 bases). The CDR3 sequence is 14 residues long. Trimming shortened V by 0 bases and J by 3 bases, and 6 bases separated the two germline ends. Germline V gene data show CDR1 as MNHEY and CDR2 as SVGEGT.

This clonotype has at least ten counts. The CDR3 coding sequence is TGTGCCAGTAGTCGCGACTGGGGGGGACAGGACACTGAAGCTTTCTTT. Translated, it gives CASSRDWGGQDTEAFF. V gene TRBV19 combines with J gene TRBJ1-1; TRBD1 matches 8 bases. V lost 5 bases and J lost 3; bases outside the gene matches: 11. Germline CDR1 and CDR2: LNHDA and SQIVND (reference sequence). This CDR3 comprises 16 residues.

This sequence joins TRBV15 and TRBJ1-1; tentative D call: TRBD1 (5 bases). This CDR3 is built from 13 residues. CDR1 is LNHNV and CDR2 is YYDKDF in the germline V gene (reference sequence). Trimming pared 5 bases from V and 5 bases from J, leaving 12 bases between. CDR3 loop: CATSGTLATEAFF. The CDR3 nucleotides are TGTGCCACCAGCGGGACCTTAGCGACTGAAGCTTTCTTT. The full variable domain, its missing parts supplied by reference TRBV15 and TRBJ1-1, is DAMVIQNPRYQVTQFGKPVTLSCSQTLNHNVMYWYQQKSSQAPKLLFHYYDKDFNNEADTPDNFQSRRPNTSFCFLDIRSPGLGDTAMYLCATSGTLATEAFFGQGTRLTVV.

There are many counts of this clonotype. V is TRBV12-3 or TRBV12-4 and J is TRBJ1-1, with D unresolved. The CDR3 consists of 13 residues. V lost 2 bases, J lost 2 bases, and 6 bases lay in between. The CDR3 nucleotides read TGTGCCAGCAGTTTAAAGGGAAACACTGAAGCTTTCTTT. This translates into CASSLKGNTEAFF.

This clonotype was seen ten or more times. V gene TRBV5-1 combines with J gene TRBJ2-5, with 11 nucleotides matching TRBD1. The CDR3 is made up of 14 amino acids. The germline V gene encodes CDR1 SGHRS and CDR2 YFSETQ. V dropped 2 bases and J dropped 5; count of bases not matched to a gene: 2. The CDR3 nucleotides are TGCGCCAGCAGCTTCCGGGACAGGGGGGAGACCCAGTACTTC. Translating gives CASSFRDRGETQYF.

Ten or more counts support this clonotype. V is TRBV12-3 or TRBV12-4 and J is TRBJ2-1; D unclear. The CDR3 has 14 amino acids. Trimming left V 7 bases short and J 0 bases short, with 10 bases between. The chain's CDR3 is CASTTQSSYNEQFF. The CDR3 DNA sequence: TGTGCCAGCACCACCCAGAGCTCCTACAATGAGCAGTTCTTC.

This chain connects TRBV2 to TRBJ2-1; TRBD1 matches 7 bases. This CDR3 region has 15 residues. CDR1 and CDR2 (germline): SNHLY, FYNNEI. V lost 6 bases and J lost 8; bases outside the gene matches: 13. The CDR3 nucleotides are TGTGCCAGCAGCCCGACAGGGATCGGCCTCGATGAGCAGTTCTTC. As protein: CASSPTGIGLDEQFF.

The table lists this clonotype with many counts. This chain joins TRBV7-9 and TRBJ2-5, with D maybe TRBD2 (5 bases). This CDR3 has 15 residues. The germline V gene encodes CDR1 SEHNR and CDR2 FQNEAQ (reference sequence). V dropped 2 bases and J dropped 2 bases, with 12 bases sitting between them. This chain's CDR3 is CASSLRTSGQETQYF. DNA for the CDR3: TGTGCCAGCAGCTTACGGACCAGCGGACAAGAGACCCAGTACTTC.

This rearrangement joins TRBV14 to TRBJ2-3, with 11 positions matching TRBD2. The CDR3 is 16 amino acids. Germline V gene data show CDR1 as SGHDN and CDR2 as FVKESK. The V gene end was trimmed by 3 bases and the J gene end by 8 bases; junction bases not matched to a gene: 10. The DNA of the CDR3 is TGTGCCAGCAGCCAGCTAGCGGGAGGCAGGATAGGTACGCAGTATTTT. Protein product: CASSQLAGGRIGTQYF. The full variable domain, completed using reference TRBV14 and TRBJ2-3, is EAGVTQFPSHSVIEKGQTVTLRCDPISGHDNLYWYRRVMGKEIKFLLHFVKESKQDESGMPNNRFLAERTGGTYSTLKVQPAELEDSGVYFCASSQLAGGRIGTQYFGPGTRLTVL.

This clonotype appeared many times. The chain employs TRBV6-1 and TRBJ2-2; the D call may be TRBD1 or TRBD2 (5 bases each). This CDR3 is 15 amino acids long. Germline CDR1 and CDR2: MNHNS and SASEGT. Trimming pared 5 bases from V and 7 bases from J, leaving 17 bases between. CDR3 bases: TGTGCCAGCAGTTCCCCCGGGACCGCCATCGGGGAGCTGTTTTTT. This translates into CASSSPGTAIGELFF.

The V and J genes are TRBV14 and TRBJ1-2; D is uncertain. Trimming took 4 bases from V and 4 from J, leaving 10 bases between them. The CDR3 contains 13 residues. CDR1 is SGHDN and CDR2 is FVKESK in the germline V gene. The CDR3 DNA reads TGTGCCAGCAGCCGGGTGGCAGCCTATGGCTACACCTTC. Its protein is CASSRVAAYGYTF.

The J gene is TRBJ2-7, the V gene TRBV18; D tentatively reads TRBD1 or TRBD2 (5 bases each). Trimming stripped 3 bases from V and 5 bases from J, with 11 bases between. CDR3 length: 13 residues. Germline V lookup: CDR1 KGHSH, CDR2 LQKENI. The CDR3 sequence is CASSPVQGDEQYF. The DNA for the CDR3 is TGTGCCAGCTCACCGGTGCAGGGAGACGAGCAGTACTTC. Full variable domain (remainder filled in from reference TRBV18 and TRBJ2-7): NAGVMQNPRHLVRRRGQEARLRCSPMKGHSHVYWYRQLPEEGLKFMVYLQKENIIDESGMPKERFSAEFPKEGPSILRIQQVVRGDSAAYFCASSPVQGDEQYFGPGTRLTVT.

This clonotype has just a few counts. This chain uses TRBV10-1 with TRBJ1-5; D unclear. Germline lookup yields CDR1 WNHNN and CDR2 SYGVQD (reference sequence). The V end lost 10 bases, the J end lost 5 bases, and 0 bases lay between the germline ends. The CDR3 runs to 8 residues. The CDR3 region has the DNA TGCGCCAATCAGCCCCAGCATTTT. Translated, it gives CANQPQHF.

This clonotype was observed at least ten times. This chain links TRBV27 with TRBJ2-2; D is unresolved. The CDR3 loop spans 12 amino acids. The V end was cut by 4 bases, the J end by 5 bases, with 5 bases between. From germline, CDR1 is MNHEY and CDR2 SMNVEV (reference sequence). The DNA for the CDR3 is TGTGCCAGCAGTTGGTATACCGGGGAGCTGTTTTTT. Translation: CASSWYTGELFF.

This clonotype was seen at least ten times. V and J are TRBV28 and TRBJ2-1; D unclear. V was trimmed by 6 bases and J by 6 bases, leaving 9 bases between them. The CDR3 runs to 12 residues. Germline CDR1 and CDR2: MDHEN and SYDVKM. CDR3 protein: CASRLSANEQFF. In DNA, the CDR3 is TGTGCCAGCAGGCTGAGTGCCAATGAGCAGTTCTTC.

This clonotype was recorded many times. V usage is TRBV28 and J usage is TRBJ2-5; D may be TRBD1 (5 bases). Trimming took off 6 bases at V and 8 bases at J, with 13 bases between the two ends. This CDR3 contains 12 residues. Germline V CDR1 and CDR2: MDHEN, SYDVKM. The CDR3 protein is CASSRQHTTQYF. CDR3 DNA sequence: TGTGCCAGCAGCCGACAGCATACCACCCAGTACTTC.

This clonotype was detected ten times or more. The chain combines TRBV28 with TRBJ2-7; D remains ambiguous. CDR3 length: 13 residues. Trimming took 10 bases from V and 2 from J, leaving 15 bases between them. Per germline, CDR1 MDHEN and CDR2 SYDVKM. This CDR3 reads CATPLGTTYEQYF. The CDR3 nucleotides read TGTGCCACCCCTTTGGGAACTACCTACGAGCAGTACTTC.